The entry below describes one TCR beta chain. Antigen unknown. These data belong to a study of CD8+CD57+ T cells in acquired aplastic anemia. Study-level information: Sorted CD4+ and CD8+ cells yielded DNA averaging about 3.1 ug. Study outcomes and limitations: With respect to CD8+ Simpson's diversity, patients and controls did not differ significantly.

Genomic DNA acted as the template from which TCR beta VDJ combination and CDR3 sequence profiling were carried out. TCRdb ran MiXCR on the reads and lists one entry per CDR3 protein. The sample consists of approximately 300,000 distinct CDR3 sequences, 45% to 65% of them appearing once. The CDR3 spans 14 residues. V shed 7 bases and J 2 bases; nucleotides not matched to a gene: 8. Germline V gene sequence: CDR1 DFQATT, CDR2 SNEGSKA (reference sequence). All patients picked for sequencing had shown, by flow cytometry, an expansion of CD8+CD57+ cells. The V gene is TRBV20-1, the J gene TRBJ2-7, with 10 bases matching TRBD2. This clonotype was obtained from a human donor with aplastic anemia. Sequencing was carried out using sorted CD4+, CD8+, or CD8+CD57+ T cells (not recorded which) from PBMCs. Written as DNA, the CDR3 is TGCAGTGGGAGGAGGACTAGCGGTGCCTACGAGCAGTACTTC. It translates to CSGRRTSGAYEQYF.